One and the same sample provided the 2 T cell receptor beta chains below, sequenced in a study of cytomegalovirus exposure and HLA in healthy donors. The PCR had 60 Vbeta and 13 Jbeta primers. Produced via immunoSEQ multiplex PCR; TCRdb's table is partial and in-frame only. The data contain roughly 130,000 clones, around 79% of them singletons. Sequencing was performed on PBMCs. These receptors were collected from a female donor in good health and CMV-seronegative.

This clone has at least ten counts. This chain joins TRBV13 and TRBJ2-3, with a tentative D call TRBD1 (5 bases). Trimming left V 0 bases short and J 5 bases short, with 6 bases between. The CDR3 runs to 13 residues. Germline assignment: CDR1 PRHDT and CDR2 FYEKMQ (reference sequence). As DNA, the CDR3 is TGTGCCAGCAGCTTAGGTGACAGAGATACGCAGTATTTT. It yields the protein CASSLGDRDTQYF.

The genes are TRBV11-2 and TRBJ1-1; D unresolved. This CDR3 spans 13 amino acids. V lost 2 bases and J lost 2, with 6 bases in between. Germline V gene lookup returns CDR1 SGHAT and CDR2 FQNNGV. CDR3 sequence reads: CASSLRANTEAFF. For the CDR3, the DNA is TGTGCCAGCAGCTTAAGAGCTAACACTGAAGCTTTCTTT.